The T cell receptor (beta chain) described here comes from a study of blood T cell repertoires in COVID-19. Original processing notes: Reference gene primer amplification gave estimated nucleated cell counts. Data came from immunoSEQ multiplex PCR; TCRdb stores just in-frame clones and leaves some out. For V, J and clone size, that table is used; D and trimming come from the DNA. The data contain under 200,000 clones, roughly 86% of them singletons. Seattle participants joined during active infection and were tracked over time. The CDR3 is made up of 16 amino acids. Germline-derived CDR1 and CDR2 are SGHTA and FQGNSA. The junction had 6 bases not matched to a gene; V was cut back by 5 bases and J by 5 bases.

Sequencing input: peripheral blood. This clonotype was obtained from a man aged 55 to 70 with COVID-19, enrolled during active disease. The chain joins TRBV7-2 to TRBJ2-3; 14 nucleotides line up with TRBD2. CDR3 sequence reads: CASSQTSGGGQDTQYF. In DNA, the CDR3 is TGTGCCAGCAGCCAGACTAGCGGGGGGGGTCAAGATACGCAGTATTTT.